A single sample gave rise to the 11 T cell receptor beta chains below, sequenced in a study of CD8+ T cells in alopecia areata. Extraction of RNA preceded its reverse transcription into cDNA, which served as the sequencing template. The assay was immunoSEQ multiplex PCR, and TCRdb's table has in-frame clones only and misses some. The sample consists of about 180,000 clones, roughly 53% of them appearing once. Treatment reported: oral pan-JAK inhibitor, 5-10 mg twice daily. Here the sequenced sample was CD8+ T cells sorted from blood, taken at week 24, from a patient treated with tofacitinib. The receptor set was obtained from a human donor with alopecia areata.

This clone appeared once. V gene TRBV13 combines with J gene TRBJ2-5, with D perhaps given as TRBD1 or TRBD2 (5 bases each). This CDR3 region has 13 residues. From germline, CDR1 is PRHDT and CDR2 FYEKMQ (reference sequence). V was shortened by 4 bases and J by 2 bases, with 8 bases between the two germline ends. This CDR3 reads CASSSGRQETQYF. CDR3 DNA sequence: TGTGCCAGCAGCTCAGGGAGACAAGAGACCCAGTACTTC.

In the case of this clone: This CDR3 is also generated by other DNA sequences in the sample. The V gene is TRBV4-3, the J gene TRBJ2-7; perhaps TRBD2 as D (6 bases). V dropped 0 bases and J dropped 4 bases, with 10 bases sitting between them. The CDR3 sequence is 14 residues long. Germline CDR1 LGHNA, CDR2 YSLEER. The CDR3 sequence: CASSQERGAYEQYF. The DNA of the CDR3 is TGCGCCAGCAGCCAAGAGCGGGGAGCATACGAGCAGTACTTC.

To note about this clone: The same CDR3 is also encoded by other DNA sequences in this sample. The genes are TRBV5-6 and TRBJ2-7, with 7 bases fitting TRBD1. CDR3 length: 13 residues. The germline CDR1 and CDR2 sequences are SGHDT and YYEEEE. After removal of 1 base from V and 3 bases from J, the junction contained 1 base not matched to a gene. CDR3 nucleotide sequence: TGTGCCAGCAGCTTGACAGGGGACTACGAGCAGTACTTC. It codes for CASSLTGDYEQYF.

This clone was seen a handful of times. The chain couples TRBV29-1 to TRBJ1-2; 9 bases align to TRBD1. CDR3 size: 14 residues. The V and J ends lost 7 bases and 3 bases, in that order; junction bases with no gene match: 9. The V gene's germline CDR1 is SQVTM and CDR2 ANQGSEA. The CDR3 protein is CSAALGQGHYGYTF. CDR3 in DNA: TGCAGCGCGGCTCTTGGACAGGGGCACTATGGCTACACCTTC.

This clone was picked up a small number of times. This sequence joins TRBV13 and TRBJ1-4, with a tentative D call TRBD1 (5 bases). Deletions cut 5 bases from V and 0 bases from J, with 16 bases between. Per the germline V gene, CDR1 is PRHDT and CDR2 is FYEKMQ (reference sequence). CDR3 length: 17 residues. The CDR3 protein is CASSDRGAGSTNEKLFF. The CDR3 region has the DNA TGTGCCAGCAGCGACCGCGGGGCCGGGTCAACTAATGAAAAACTGTTTTTT.

The sample holds a few counts of this clone. The V call is TRBV15, the J call TRBJ2-1; 8 bases are shared with TRBD1. The CDR3 consists of 14 residues. Trimming removed 3 bases from V and 10 bases from J; junction bases left unmatched: 8. Germline V lookup: CDR1 LNHNV, CDR2 YYDKDF (reference sequence). In nucleotides, the CDR3 is TGTGCCACCAGCAGTGGACAGGGCCTTAGGGAGCAGTTCTTC. This translates into CATSSGQGLREQFF.

This sequence joins TRBV7-6 and TRBJ1-1, with a possible D match to TRBD1 (6 bases). The CDR3 spans 16 residues. Trimming removed 5 bases from V and 3 bases from J, with 19 bases in between. CDR1 and CDR2 (germline): SGHVS, FNYEAQ. The CDR3 protein is CASSPTEWTAYTEAFF. The DNA for the CDR3 is TGTGCCAGCAGCCCGACGGAGTGGACAGCGTACACTGAAGCTTTCTTT.

J is TRBJ1-2 and V is TRBV7-6; D is perhaps TRBD1 (6 bases). Germline assignment: CDR1 SGHVS and CDR2 FNYEAQ. V lost 7 bases and J 5 bases, leaving 14 bases between the germline ends. This CDR3 has 13 amino acids. Here the CDR3 DNA reads TGTGCCAGCAAGTGGGCAGGGGCTTATGGCTACACCTTC. This sequence encodes CASKWAGAYGYTF.

This clone occurred a few times. This sequence joins TRBV6-5 and TRBJ1-1; maybe TRBD1 (5 bases). The germline V gene has CDR1 MNHEY and CDR2 SVGAGI. The CDR3 consists of 12 residues. V was trimmed by 6 bases and J by 7 bases, leaving 12 bases between them. The CDR3 region is CASSLGQDEAFF. In nucleotides, the CDR3 is TGTGCCAGCAGCCTGGGGCAGGATGAAGCTTTCTTT.

V usage is TRBV5-1 and J usage is TRBJ2-2; 7 nucleotides match TRBD1. Trimming cost V 0 bases and J 2 bases; bases outside gene matches: 7. Germline V CDR1 and CDR2: SGHRS, YFSETQ. The CDR3 totals 17 residues. The CDR3 loop reads CASSLEGGGFNTGELFF. For the CDR3, the DNA is TGCGCCAGCAGCTTGGAAGGGGGCGGATTTAACACCGGGGAGCTGTTTTTT.

The rearrangement links TRBV29-1 to TRBJ1-2; D possibly corresponds to TRBD1 (5 bases). Trimming left V 3 bases short and J 7 bases short, with 12 bases between. Germline V gene lookup returns CDR1 SQVTM and CDR2 ANQGSEA. The CDR3 extends over 12 amino acids. The CDR3 DNA follows: TGCAGCGTTGACGGCGGGGGTGGTGGCTACACCTTC. Protein: CSVDGGGGGYTF. Together with reference TRBV29-1 and TRBJ1-2, the CDR3 gives the full variable domain: SAVISQKPSRDICQRGTSLTIQCQVDSQVTMMFWYRQQPGQSLTLIATANQGSEATYESGFVIDKFPISRPNLTFSTLTVSNMSPEDSSIYLCSVDGGGGGYTFGSGTRLTVV.